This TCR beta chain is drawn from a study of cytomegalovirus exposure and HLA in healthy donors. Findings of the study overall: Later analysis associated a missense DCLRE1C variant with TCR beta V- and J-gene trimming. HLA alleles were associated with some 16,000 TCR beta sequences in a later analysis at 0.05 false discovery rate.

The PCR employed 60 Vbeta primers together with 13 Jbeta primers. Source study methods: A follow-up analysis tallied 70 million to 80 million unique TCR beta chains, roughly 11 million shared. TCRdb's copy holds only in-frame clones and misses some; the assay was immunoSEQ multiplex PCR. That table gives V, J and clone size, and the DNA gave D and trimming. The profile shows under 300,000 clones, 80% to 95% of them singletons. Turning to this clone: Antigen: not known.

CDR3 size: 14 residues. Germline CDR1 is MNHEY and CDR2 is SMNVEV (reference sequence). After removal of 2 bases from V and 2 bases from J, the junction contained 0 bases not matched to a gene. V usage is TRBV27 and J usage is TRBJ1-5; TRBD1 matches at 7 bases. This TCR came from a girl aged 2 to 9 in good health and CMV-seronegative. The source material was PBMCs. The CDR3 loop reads CASSLTGGNQPQHF. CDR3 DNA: TGTGCCAGCAGTTTAACAGGGGGCAATCAGCCCCAGCATTTT.